The 13 T cell receptor beta chains given below trace back to one sample, sequenced in a study of control samples from healthy donors and cancer patients. Sequenced by immunoSEQ multiplex PCR; TCRdb stores in-frame clones only, minus some. The sample lists approximately 160,000 clones; roughly nine tenths were seen once. The source material was blood. These TCRs come from a woman in her twenties or thirties in good health.

This clone has just one count. This rearrangement joins TRBV28 to TRBJ1-2, with TRBD1 identical over 9 bases. This CDR3 is 14 amino acids long. Trimming at V came to 5 bases and at J to 8 bases, leaving 9 bases not matched to a gene. The germline gives CDR1 MDHEN, CDR2 SYDVKM. This chain's CDR3 is CASSTFGQGYGYTF. The DNA of the CDR3 is TGTGCCAGCAGTACCTTCGGACAGGGGTACGGCTACACCTTC.

The CDR3 coding sequence is TGCGCCAGCAGCCTTCTAGCGGGGGGCCAAGAGACCCAGTACTTC. Amino acid sequence: CASSLLAGGQETQYF. This chain uses TRBV5-1 with TRBJ2-5; 11 nucleotides agree with TRBD2. The germline CDR1 and CDR2 sequences are SGHRS and YFSETQ. Trimming cost V 4 bases and J 1 base; bases outside gene matches: 3. This CDR3 comprises 15 residues.

The V gene is TRBV5-8, the J gene TRBJ1-5, with no clear D. CDR1 and CDR2 (germline): SGHTS, YDEGEE. The CDR3 covers 13 residues. V lost 2 bases to trimming and J lost 4 bases, with 7 bases between them. CDR3: CASSFRENQPQHF. In DNA, the CDR3 is TGTGCCAGCAGCTTCCGAGAGAATCAGCCCCAGCATTTT.

V gene TRBV5-1 combines with J gene TRBJ1-1, with TRBD1 matching over 11 bases. The J segment lost 4 bases and the V segment lost 4 bases, leaving 3 bases of the junction unmatched. This CDR3 contains 14 residues. Germline loops: CDR1 SGHRS, CDR2 YFSETQ. CDR3 region: CASSTGTGGTEAFF. In DNA, the CDR3 is TGCGCCAGCAGCACCGGGACAGGGGGCACTGAAGCTTTCTTT. The variable domain in full, with the rest retrieved from reference TRBV5-1 and TRBJ1-1, is KAGVTQTPRYLIKTRGQQVTLSCSPISGHRSVSWYQQTPGQGLQFLFEYFSETQRNKGNFPGRFSGRQFSNSRSEMNVSTLELGDSALYLCASSTGTGGTEAFFGQGTRLTVV.

The rearrangement uses TRBV11-2 and TRBJ2-3; D is ambiguous. With 2 bases removed from V and 0 bases from J, the gap between germline ends came to 15 bases. Germline CDR1 is SGHAT and CDR2 is FQNNGV. This CDR3 has 17 amino acids. The chain's CDR3 is CASSLSGAALSTDTQYF. In DNA form, the CDR3 reads TGTGCCAGCAGCTTATCGGGTGCGGCCCTTAGCACAGATACGCAGTATTTT.

The V gene is TRBV7-2, the J gene TRBJ2-7; D ambiguous. Germline V lookup: CDR1 SGHTA, CDR2 FQGNSA. The V end lost 1 base, the J end lost 3 bases, and 7 bases lay between the germline ends. The CDR3 has 13 amino acids. CDR3 in amino acids: CASSLGLYYEQYF. CDR3 coding DNA: TGTGCCAGCAGCTTAGGCCTTTACTACGAGCAGTACTTC.

V gene TRBV10-3 combines with J gene TRBJ1-6; D is possibly TRBD1 (5 bases). Germline V gene sequence: CDR1 ENHRY, CDR2 SYGVKD. There are 20 residues in the CDR3. V lost 4 bases to trimming and J lost 0 bases, with 22 bases between them. Here the CDR3 DNA reads TGTGCCATCAGTGGAGGACACTACGGTCCCGAGAGCTCCTATAATTCACCCCTCCACTTT. Its protein is CAISGGHYGPESSYNSPLHF.

V usage is TRBV7-2 and J usage is TRBJ2-5, with TRBD2 identical over 8 bases. Germline assignment: CDR1 SGHTA and CDR2 FQGNSA. V shed 5 bases and J 4 bases; nucleotides not matched to a gene: 6. The CDR3 sequence is 14 residues long. The CDR3 coding sequence is TGTGCCAGCAGCCCCCCCGGGGGGGGAGAGACCCAGTACTTC. It is translated as CASSPPGGGETQYF.

The chain is built from TRBV30 and TRBJ2-7; D is perhaps TRBD2 (7 bases). CDR1 is GTSNPN, CDR2 SVGIG, per germline (reference sequence). Between the trimmed V and J ends, which lost 3 bases and 4 bases, there was a span of 13 bases. The CDR3 runs to 13 residues. This chain's CDR3 is CAWRGGARYEQYF. The DNA of the CDR3 is TGTGCCTGGAGGGGGGGGGCAAGGTACGAGCAGTACTTC.

Note on this clone: Different DNA sequences within this sample yield the same CDR3. V is TRBV30 and J is TRBJ2-2; tentatively, D is TRBD2 (5 bases). Germline V CDR1 and CDR2: GTSNPN, SVGIG (reference sequence). Trimming took off 0 bases at V and 7 bases at J, with 9 bases between the two ends. The CDR3 has 13 residues. The CDR3 DNA is TGTGCCTGGAGTGTGTTGGCGGGCGGGGAGCTGTTTTTT. It yields the protein CAWSVLAGGELFF.

Here the CDR3 DNA reads TGTGCCAGCAGCTTAGCGGGACTAGCGAACACCGGGGAGCTGTTTTTT. This translates into CASSLAGLANTGELFF. The chain carries TRBV7-2 and TRBJ2-2, with 8 bases that match TRBD2. Germline trimming cut 0 bases from V and 0 bases from J; bases unmatched to any gene: 0. CDR3 length: 16 amino acids. Looked up from germline, CDR1 is SGHTA and CDR2 is FQGNSA. Looking up the rest from reference TRBV7-2 and TRBJ2-2 gives the full variable domain: GAGVSQSPSNKVTEKGKDVELRCDPISGHTALYWYRQSLGQGLEFLIYFQGNSAPDKSGLPSDRFSAERTGGSVSTLTIQRTQQEDSAVYLCASSLAGLANTGELFFGEGSRLTVL.

J is TRBJ2-1 and V is TRBV11-1; tentative D call: TRBD1 (6 bases). Trimming cost V 5 bases and J 6 bases, with 17 bases left between them. CDR3 length: 15 amino acids. CDR1 is SGHAT and CDR2 is FQDESV in the germline V gene (reference sequence). CDR3 nucleotide sequence: TGTGCCAGCAGCCGAGGTAGGGACAAAATCAATGAGCAGTTCTTC. This codes for CASSRGRDKINEQFF. The full variable domain, its missing parts supplied by reference TRBV11-1 and TRBJ2-1, is EAEVAQSPRYKITEKSQAVAFWCDPISGHATLYWYRQILGQGPELLVQFQDESVVDDSQLPKDRFSAERLKGVDSTLKIQPAELGDSAMYLCASSRGRDKINEQFFGPGTRLTVL.

The genes are TRBV6-5 and TRBJ1-1, with TRBD1 as a possible D gene (5 bases). Germline V gene data show CDR1 as MNHEY and CDR2 as SVGAGI. Trimming removed 1 base from V and 8 bases from J, with 5 bases in between. This CDR3 has 11 amino acids. The CDR3 spells CASSYWGEAFF. The CDR3 nucleotides are TGTGCCAGCAGTTACTGGGGGGAAGCTTTCTTT.